These 9 T cell receptor beta chains originate from one sample sequenced in a study of T cell repertoires in cytomegalovirus infection. Their target antigens are unknown. TCRdb processed the reads anew with MiXCR; each CDR3 protein has one entry. The table shows 300,000 to 400,000 distinct CDR3 sequences, with around 25% occurring only once. Sequences were derived from cultured PBMCs, sampled from culture after CMV antigen stimulation. The source is a human donor in good health (CMV status not recorded). Some clones in this sample may be carry-over from other donors' samples.

In this sample, this clonotype turned up a few times. The chain joins TRBV6-1 to TRBJ1-5, with D maybe TRBD1 (5 bases). The CDR3 consists of 14 residues. Germline CDR1 reads MNHNS; CDR2 reads SASEGT. V gave up 0 bases and J gave up 10 bases, with 13 bases separating them. The CDR3 DNA reads TGTGCCAGCAGTGAAGCGGCAGGGAGCAGACCCCAGCATTTT. Residues: CASSEAAGSRPQHF.

This clonotype was seen a few times. The V call is TRBV6-2 or TRBV6-3, the J call TRBJ1-1; 7 bases map to TRBD1. The germline gives CDR1 MNHEY, CDR2 SVGEGT. Trimming took 2 bases from V and 2 from J; bases not matched to a gene: 5. CDR3 length: 15 amino acids. CDR3 loop: CASSYVDRANTEAFF. In DNA form, the CDR3 reads TGTGCCAGCAGTTACGTCGACAGGGCAAACACTGAAGCTTTCTTT.

This chain joins TRBV6-6 and TRBJ2-1; 9 nucleotides agree with TRBD1. Germline CDR1 and CDR2: MNHNY and SVGAGI (reference sequence). This CDR3 contains 16 residues. The V and J ends lost 7 bases and 4 bases, in that order; junction bases with no gene match: 11. The CDR3 spells CASKETGTGRYNEQFF. In DNA form, the CDR3 reads TGTGCCAGCAAAGAAACCGGGACAGGGAGATACAATGAGCAGTTCTTC.

This clonotype was seen repeatedly, ten times or more. J is TRBJ2-3 and V is TRBV7-3; 12 nucleotides agree with TRBD2. Losses at the gene ends were 5 bases for V and 1 base for J; bases not matched to a gene: 10. Germline V gene data show CDR1 as SGHTA and CDR2 as FQGTGA. The CDR3 has 18 residues. CDR3 region: CASSLLSSGRAGTDTQYF. CDR3 nucleotide sequence: TGTGCCAGCAGCCTCCTCTCTAGCGGGAGGGCCGGCACAGATACGCAGTATTTT.

This clonotype was observed at least ten times. The chain links TRBV7-2 to TRBJ2-6; D may be TRBD1 or TRBD2 (5 bases each). The V end lost 2 bases, the J end lost 3 bases, and 11 bases lay between the germline ends. CDR1 and CDR2 (germline): SGHTA, FQGNSA. The CDR3 is 16 amino acids. CDR3 in amino acids: CASSLNGAGGANVLTF. In DNA, the CDR3 is TGTGCCAGCAGCTTAAACGGGGCGGGTGGGGCCAACGTCCTGACTTTC.

The rearrangement links TRBV29-1 to TRBJ2-1, with 10 nucleotides matching TRBD2. Germline CDR1 reads SQVTM; CDR2 reads ANQGSEA. This CDR3 comprises 15 residues. V lost 0 bases and J lost 3; bases outside the gene matches: 2. The CDR3 sequence is CSVEDASGSYNEQFF. In DNA, the CDR3 is TGCAGCGTTGAAGATGCTAGCGGGAGCTACAATGAGCAGTTCTTC.

There are many counts of this clonotype. The gene calls are TRBV7-7 and TRBJ2-3, with D unclear. The CDR3 length is 13 residues. The germline V gene encodes CDR1 SSHAT and CDR2 FNYEAQ (reference sequence). V was cut by 4 bases and J by 0 bases, with 5 bases left in between. The CDR3 sequence is CASSSTSTDTQYF. Written as DNA, the CDR3 is TGTGCCAGCAGCTCCACTAGCACAGATACGCAGTATTTT.

This clonotype has a handful of counts. CDR3 DNA sequence: TGCGCCAGCAGCCAAGTCGGGCTAGCGGGAGCTACGCAGTATTTT. Translating it yields CASSQVGLAGATQYF. The rearrangement joins TRBV4-3 to TRBJ2-3, with TRBD2 identical over 10 bases. With V trimmed by 1 base and J by 8 bases, 6 bases remained unmatched. CDR1 and CDR2 (germline): LGHNA, YSLEER. This CDR3 has 15 amino acids.

This sequence joins TRBV7-2 and TRBJ2-1; tentatively, D is TRBD2 (5 bases). Trimming cost V 0 bases and J 5 bases, with 8 bases left between them. In germline, CDR1 is SGHTA, CDR2 FQGNSA. The CDR3 is 14 amino acids. In nucleotides, the CDR3 is TGTGCCAGCAGCTTAGCGCTCGGGAACAATGAGCAGTTCTTC. This translates into CASSLALGNNEQFF.